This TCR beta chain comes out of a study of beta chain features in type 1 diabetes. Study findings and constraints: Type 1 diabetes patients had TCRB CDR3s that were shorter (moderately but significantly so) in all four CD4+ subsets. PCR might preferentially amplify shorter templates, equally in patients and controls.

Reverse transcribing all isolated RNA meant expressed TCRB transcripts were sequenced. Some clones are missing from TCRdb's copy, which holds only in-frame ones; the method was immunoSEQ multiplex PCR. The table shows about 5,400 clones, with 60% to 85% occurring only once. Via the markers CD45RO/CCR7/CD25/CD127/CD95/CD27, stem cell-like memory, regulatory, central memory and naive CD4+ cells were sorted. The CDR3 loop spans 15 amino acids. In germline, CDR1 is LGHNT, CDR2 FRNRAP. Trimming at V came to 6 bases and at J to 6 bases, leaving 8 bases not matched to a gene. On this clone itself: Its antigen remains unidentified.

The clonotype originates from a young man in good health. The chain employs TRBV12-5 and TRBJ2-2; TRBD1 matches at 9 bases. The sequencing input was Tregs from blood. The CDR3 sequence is CASGTGTGTSGELFF. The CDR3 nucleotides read TGTGCTAGTGGAACCGGGACAGGGACATCCGGGGAGCTGTTTTTT.